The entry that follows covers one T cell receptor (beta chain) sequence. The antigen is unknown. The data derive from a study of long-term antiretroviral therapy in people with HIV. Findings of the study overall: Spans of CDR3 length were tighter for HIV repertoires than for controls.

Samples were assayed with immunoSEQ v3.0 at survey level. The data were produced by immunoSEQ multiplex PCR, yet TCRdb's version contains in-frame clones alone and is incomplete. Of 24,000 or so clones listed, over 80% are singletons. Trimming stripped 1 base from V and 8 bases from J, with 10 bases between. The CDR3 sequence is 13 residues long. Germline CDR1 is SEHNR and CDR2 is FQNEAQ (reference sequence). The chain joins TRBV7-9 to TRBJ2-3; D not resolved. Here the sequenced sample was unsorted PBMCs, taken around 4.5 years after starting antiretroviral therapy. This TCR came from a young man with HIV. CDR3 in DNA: TGTGCCAGCAGCTTAGGGGCCACGGGTACGCAGTATTTT. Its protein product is CASSLGATGTQYF.